A selection of T cell receptor beta chains follows, all from one sample in a study of blood T cell repertoires in COVID-19. The assay was immunoSEQ multiplex PCR, and TCRdb's table has in-frame clones only and misses some. This sample yields more than 200,000 clones, of which over 80% are seen a single time; under 3% belongs to the top ten. Sequencing used peripheral blood. All receptors come from a woman aged 70 to 79 with active or convalescent COVID-19. The CDR3 runs from the conserved cysteine through the conserved F or W. Each record gives: clone size, V gene, D gene, J gene, CDR3 protein, CDR3 DNA. D genes are given only for firm matches. The listing skips clone size in some rows; elsewhere it reads once, few, many or a size class.

NA	TRBV28	TRBD1	TRBJ1-2	CASFTTGGVNGYTF	TGTGCCAGCTTTACGACAGGGGGCGTCAATGGCTACACCTTC
few	TRBV5-1	NA	TRBJ1-1	CASTRDSRNTEAFF	TGCGCCAGCACCAGAGACAGTAGGAACACTGAAGCTTTCTTT
NA	TRBV30	NA	TRBJ1-6	CAWRGGAKSPLHF	TGTGCCTGGAGGGGAGGGGCGAAATCACCCCTCCACTTT
NA	TRBV4-3	NA	TRBJ2-4	CASSQDHTWDTENIQYF	TGCGCCAGCAGCCAAGATCATACATGGGACACTGAAAACATTCAGTACTTC
NA	TRBV4-1	NA	TRBJ1-3	CASSQGHSGNTIYF	TGCGCCAGCAGCCAGGGCCACTCTGGAAACACCATATATTTT
NA	TRBV6-6	NA	TRBJ2-1	CASRPGLYNEQFF	TGTGCCAGCAGACCGGGACTTTACAATGAGCAGTTCTTC
NA	TRBV27	NA	TRBJ2-3	CASGASSSTDTQYF	TGTGCCAGCGGGGCCAGCTCGAGCACAGATACGCAGTATTTT
NA	TRBV7-8	NA	TRBJ1-2	CASSPIRQVSYGYTF	TGTGCCAGCAGCCCTATACGACAGGTCTCGTATGGCTACACCTTC
NA	TRBV4-2	NA	TRBJ1-4	CASSFRGEKLFF	TGTGCCAGCAGCTTCAGAGGTGAAAAACTGTTTTTT
NA	TRBV19	NA	TRBJ1-1	CASSNPFGGGTEAFF	TGTGCCAGTAGTAACCCATTCGGAGGAGGCACTGAAGCTTTCTTT
NA	TRBV28	TRBD1	TRBJ1-1	CASSRGGQGSTEAFF	TGTGCCAGCAGCCGTGGGGGACAGGGGTCCACTGAAGCTTTCTTT
few	TRBV13	TRBD2	TRBJ2-1	CASSESGGGNEQFF	TGTGCCAGCAGCGAGTCGGGAGGCGGTAATGAGCAGTTCTTC
NA	TRBV15	TRBD1	TRBJ2-7	CATSRGGTVYEQYF	TGTGCCACCAGCAGAGGAGGGACAGTATACGAGCAGTACTTC
NA	TRBV6-5	NA	TRBJ2-3	CASSYGGTTSGDTQYF	TGTGCCAGCAGTTACGGGGGCACTACCTCCGGGGATACGCAGTATTTT
NA	TRBV2	NA	TRBJ2-3	CASRPGDVTDTQYF	TGTGCCAGCAGGCCCGGGGATGTCACAGATACGCAGTATTTT
NA	TRBV20-1	NA	TRBJ1-2	CSARMRSGYTF	TGCAGTGCTAGAATGAGGTCTGGCTACACCTTC
NA	TRBV20-1	NA	TRBJ1-1	CSASHSWAVNTEAFF	TGCAGTGCTAGTCATTCGTGGGCAGTAAACACTGAAGCTTTCTTT
NA	TRBV5-1	TRBD1	TRBJ2-2	CASSPTGANTGELFF	TGCGCCAGCAGCCCGACAGGGGCGAACACCGGGGAGCTGTTTTTT
NA	TRBV5-1	TRBD1	TRBJ2-5	CASSVTGTEETQYF	TGCGCCAGCAGCGTGACCGGGACAGAAGAGACCCAGTACTTC
NA	TRBV28	NA	TRBJ2-2	CASSLSDTGELFF	TGTGCCAGCAGTTTGTCAGACACCGGGGAGCTGTTTTTT
NA	TRBV3-1/TRBV3-2	TRBD1	TRBJ1-2	CASTHTDRAGGYTF	TGTGCCAGCACCCACACGGACAGGGCAGGCGGCTACACCTTC
NA	TRBV6-2/TRBV6-3	NA	TRBJ1-5	CASSYRGGQPQHF	TGTGCCAGCAGTTACAGGGGGGGTCAGCCCCAGCATTTT
NA	TRBV5-1	NA	TRBJ1-2	CASSREDGLYGYTF	TGCGCCAGCAGCCGGGAGGACGGCCTCTATGGCTACACCTTC
NA	TRBV6-4	NA	TRBJ2-7	CASPRTRGGEQYF	TGTGCCAGCCCTCGAACGAGGGGAGGCGAGCAGTACTTC
NA	TRBV12-3/TRBV12-4	NA	TRBJ1-2	CATTGFNYGYTF	TGTGCCACCACGGGGTTTAACTATGGCTACACCTTC
NA	TRBV15	TRBD2	TRBJ2-5	CATSRDQVAGETQYF	TGTGCCACCAGCAGAGATCAAGTAGCGGGAGAGACCCAGTACTTC
NA	TRBV11-2	TRBD1	TRBJ1-1	CASSLRGTAKAFF	TGTGCCAGCAGTTTGCGCGGGACAGCCAAAGCTTTCTTT
NA	TRBV5-1	NA	TRBJ1-3	CASSAYSGTSGNTIYF	TGCGCCAGCAGCGCCTACTCCGGGACTTCTGGAAACACCATATATTTT
NA	TRBV6-6	TRBD1	TRBJ1-4	CASRKTGANEKLFF	TGTGCCAGCAGAAAGACAGGGGCGAATGAAAAACTGTTTTTT